Presented here are 21 T cell receptor beta chains from one specimen sequenced in a study of T cell changes during pregnancy in multiple sclerosis. Here immunoSEQ multiplex PCR was the method, and the copy in TCRdb shows in-frame clones only, minus some. The sample yields 70,000 to 85,000 clones, roughly nine tenths seen once. The sample here was peripheral blood, taken before pregnancy. These receptors originate from a female donor with multiple sclerosis, enrolled in a pregnancy study.

The J gene is TRBJ1-5, the V gene TRBV7-9; the D is unclear. The CDR3 extends over 13 amino acids. The V gene's germline CDR1 is SEHNR and CDR2 FQNEAQ (reference sequence). V lost 2 bases, J lost 5 bases, and 7 bases lay in between. The CDR3 loop reads CASSLFRDQPQHF. CDR3 DNA: TGTGCCAGCAGCTTATTTCGCGATCAGCCCCAGCATTTT.

The CDR3 nucleotides read TGTGCCAGCAGTTCCCCCGACAGGGGTGTGGCCTACGAGCAGTACTTC. As protein: CASSSPDRGVAYEQYF. J is TRBJ2-7 and V is TRBV28, with 8 bases that match TRBD1. The CDR3 totals 16 residues. Germline-derived CDR1 and CDR2 are MDHEN and SYDVKM. With V trimmed by 4 bases and J by 2 bases, 10 bases remained unmatched.

The chain joins TRBV29-1 to TRBJ2-3, with a tentative D call TRBD1 (6 bases). Germline V gene lookup returns CDR1 SQVTM and CDR2 ANQGSEA. Trimming removed 6 bases at V and 1 base at J, with 11 bases between. This CDR3 has 13 amino acids. CDR3 protein: CSVTGLGTDTQYF. The DNA of the CDR3 is TGCAGCGTCACAGGGTTAGGCACAGATACGCAGTATTTT.

The rearrangement uses TRBV7-9 and TRBJ2-5; D might be TRBD2 (5 bases). Trimming removed 6 bases at V and 4 bases at J, with 15 bases between. CDR1 is SEHNR, CDR2 FQNEAQ, per germline (reference sequence). This CDR3 spans 14 amino acids. This chain's CDR3 is CASSYGLPRETQYF. CDR3 nucleotide sequence: TGTGCCAGCAGTTACGGACTGCCCCGAGAGACCCAGTACTTC.

The chain employs TRBV4-1 and TRBJ2-3; a possible D gene is TRBD2 (6 bases). The CDR3 loop spans 15 amino acids. Between the trimmed V and J ends, which lost 4 bases and 6 bases, there was a span of 17 bases. The germline gives CDR1 MGHRA, CDR2 YSYEKL. The CDR3 is CASSPSSEGRDTQYF. In DNA, the CDR3 is TGCGCCAGCAGCCCGTCTAGCGAGGGCCGTGATACGCAGTATTTT.

The rearrangement links TRBV29-1 to TRBJ2-3; TRBD2 agrees at 7 bases. The germline V gene encodes CDR1 SQVTM and CDR2 ANQGSEA. The CDR3 spans 15 residues. V shed 7 bases and J 1 base; nucleotides not matched to a gene: 11. The CDR3 loop is CSGMGGTTGTDTQYF. The CDR3 nucleotides read TGCAGCGGTATGGGGGGGACCACTGGCACAGATACGCAGTATTTT.

The chain is built from TRBV19 and TRBJ2-1; perhaps TRBD1 as D (6 bases). CDR1 and CDR2 (germline): LNHDA, SQIVND (reference sequence). V was shortened by 5 bases and J by 9 bases, with 11 bases between the two germline ends. The CDR3 extends over 12 amino acids. The CDR3 region is CASSAGVFEQFF. In DNA form, the CDR3 reads TGTGCCAGTAGTGCAGGGGTTTTTGAGCAGTTCTTC. The whole variable domain, remainder taken from reference TRBV19 and TRBJ2-1, is DGGITQSPKYLFRKEGQNVTLSCEQNLNHDAMYWYRQDPGQGLRLIYYSQIVNDFQKGDIAEGYSVSREKKESFPLTVTSAQKNPTAFYLCASSAGVFEQFFGPGTRLTVL.

The chain employs TRBV2 and TRBJ1-2; weak D call: TRBD1 (6 bases). This CDR3 contains 14 residues. Trimming stripped 8 bases from V and 4 bases from J, with 17 bases between. The germline V gene has CDR1 SNHLY and CDR2 FYNNEI. The DNA of the CDR3 is TGTGCCAGCGGTACTGCGGGGGCTTCCTATGGCTACACCTTC. It encodes CASGTAGASYGYTF. The complete variable domain, with remaining parts taken from reference TRBV2 and TRBJ1-2, reads EPEVTQTPSHQVTQMGQEVILRCVPISNHLYFYWYRQILGQKVEFLVSFYNNEISEKSEIFDDQFSVERPDGSNFTLKIRSTKLEDSAMYFCASGTAGASYGYTFGSGTRLTVV.

In its sample, this clone was seen once. This chain uses TRBV9 with TRBJ1-1, with D unresolved. This CDR3 is 15 amino acids long. The germline CDR1 and CDR2 sequences are SGDLS and YYNGEE. V lost 4 bases to trimming and J lost 0 bases, with 13 bases between them. The CDR3 here is CASSPGSYMNTEAFF. CDR3 coding DNA: TGTGCCAGCAGCCCCGGGTCTTACATGAACACTGAAGCTTTCTTT.

The chain is built from TRBV20-1 and TRBJ2-3; the D is unclear. Germline loops: CDR1 DFQATT, CDR2 SNEGSKA (reference sequence). The germline V and J ends were trimmed by 2 bases and 5 bases, with 2 bases remaining between them. This CDR3 comprises 10 residues. This CDR3 is CSARLDTQYF. The CDR3 DNA reads TGCAGTGCTAGACTAGATACGCAGTATTTT.

The genes are TRBV28 and TRBJ2-3; maybe TRBD2 (6 bases). Germline V gene lookup returns CDR1 MDHEN and CDR2 SYDVKM. The CDR3 is 17 residues long. V lost 4 bases to trimming and J lost 0 bases, with 17 bases between them. CDR3 sequence (DNA): TGTGCCAGCAGTTACTCCCCTGGTCTAGCGAGCACAGATACGCAGTATTTT. Its translation: CASSYSPGLASTDTQYF.

The chain employs TRBV7-2 and TRBJ2-2, with D hard to call. The germline V gene has CDR1 SGHTA and CDR2 FQGNSA. V was cut by 3 bases and J by 4 bases, with 9 bases left in between. The CDR3 consists of 14 residues. The CDR3 is CASSFKRGTGELFF. The CDR3 DNA sequence: TGTGCCAGCAGCTTCAAGCGCGGCACCGGGGAGCTGTTTTTT.

This clone appeared once. The gene calls are TRBV19 and TRBJ2-7, with D perhaps matching TRBD2 (5 bases). Germline values: CDR1 LNHDA, CDR2 SQIVND (reference sequence). This CDR3 is 14 amino acids long. Trimming cost V 3 bases and J 2 bases, with 11 bases left between them. The CDR3 spells CASSMVGVTYEQYF. In nucleotides, the CDR3 is TGTGCCAGTAGTATGGTCGGGGTTACCTACGAGCAGTACTTC. Complete variable domain (other parts from reference TRBV19 and TRBJ2-7): DGGITQSPKYLFRKEGQNVTLSCEQNLNHDAMYWYRQDPGQGLRLIYYSQIVNDFQKGDIAEGYSVSREKKESFPLTVTSAQKNPTAFYLCASSMVGVTYEQYFGPGTRLTVT.

The J gene is TRBJ2-7, the V gene TRBV5-3; the match to TRBD2 covers 13 bases. TRBV5-3 is treated as an ORF (open reading frame) with a function not yet certain. The trim removed 4 bases at V and 7 bases at J, leaving 11 bases unmatched. The CDR3 has 16 amino acids. CDR3 region: CARSAETSGRKIEQYF. The DNA of the CDR3 is TGTGCCAGAAGCGCCGAGACTAGCGGGAGGAAAATTGAGCAGTACTTC.

The V and J genes are TRBV29-1 and TRBJ2-1; TRBD1 might be the D (5 bases). The CDR3 is made up of 12 amino acids. Trimming took 8 bases from V and 5 from J, leaving 13 bases between them. Germline CDR1 and CDR2: SQVTM and ANQGSEA. The CDR3: CSIGRVHNEQFF. As DNA, the CDR3 is TGCAGCATTGGCAGGGTGCACAATGAGCAGTTCTTC.

This chain uses TRBV7-2 with TRBJ2-7; 7 positions match TRBD1. Trimming took 5 bases from V and 0 from J; bases not matched to a gene: 7. CDR1 is SGHTA and CDR2 is FQGNSA in the germline V gene. CDR3 size: 15 residues. The CDR3 sequence is CASSPTGTVSYEQYF. CDR3 nucleotide sequence: TGTGCCAGCAGCCCAACCGGGACAGTCTCCTACGAGCAGTACTTC.

The rearrangement joins TRBV14 to TRBJ2-1; D is possibly TRBD2 (5 bases). The germline gives CDR1 SGHDN, CDR2 FVKESK. Trimming stripped 1 base from V and 4 bases from J, with 17 bases between. The length of the CDR3 is 17 residues. CDR3 amino acids: CASSQVELAGPYNEQFF. Written as DNA, the CDR3 is TGTGCCAGCAGCCAAGTTGAATTGGCGGGCCCTTACAATGAGCAGTTCTTC.

This chain joins TRBV5-1 and TRBJ2-6, with D uncertain. This CDR3 has 15 amino acids. V lost 0 bases and J 0 bases, leaving 4 bases between the germline ends. Per germline, CDR1 SGHRS and CDR2 YFSETQ. The CDR3 region is CASSLGASGANVLTF. The CDR3 DNA reads as TGCGCCAGCAGCTTGGGAGCCTCTGGGGCCAACGTCCTGACTTTC.

V is TRBV5-5 and J is TRBJ2-1; perhaps TRBD2 as D (5 bases). Germline assignment: CDR1 SGHKS and CDR2 YYEKEE (reference sequence). CDR3 length: 11 amino acids. The ends were cut back, 5 bases at V and 10 bases at J, with 10 bases in the middle. CDR3 nucleotides: TGTGCCAGCAGTTTATTAGCGGAGCAGTTCTTC. This translates into CASSLLAEQFF.

The chain employs TRBV6-6 and TRBJ1-5; tentatively, D is TRBD1 (6 bases). The CDR3 runs to 15 residues. V was trimmed by 5 bases and J by 1 base, leaving 12 bases between them. CDR1 is MNHNY and CDR2 is SVGAGI in the germline V gene (reference sequence). The CDR3 coding sequence is TGTGCCAGCAGTAGTCAGGGGCCCAGCAATCAGCCCCAGCATTTT. It specifies CASSSQGPSNQPQHF.

This chain links TRBV6-5 with TRBJ2-7, with a tentative D call TRBD2 (6 bases). CDR1 and CDR2 from the germline V gene are MNHEY and SVGAGI. V was pared by 4 bases and J by 4 bases, with 17 bases between. The CDR3 runs 15 residues. The DNA of the CDR3 is TGTGCCAGCAGTTTTGGCGGGGTGGGTCGGTACGAGCAGTACTTC. Translation: CASSFGGVGRYEQYF.